This T cell receptor (beta chain) was documented in a study of shared clonotypes between healthy human individuals. About the research overall: A donor's plate count was three for CD4 naive and three for CD4 memory; CD8 naive had two and CD8 memory one.

This CDR3 is built from 13 residues. Germline V lookup: CDR1 MDHEN, CDR2 SYDVKM. The V end was cut by 7 bases, the J end by 5 bases, with 15 bases between. Regarding the study as a whole: The sole specimen, blood, was sampled, and tissue repertoires likely differ.

With regard to this clone: Its antigen is as yet unknown.

Sequencing used immunoSEQ multiplex PCR; TCRdb keeps in-frame clones, though not all of them. Seen here are around 600,000 clones, 85% to 95% observed once, and the top ten hold about 0.11%. CD45RO-negative CD8 cells positively selected for CCR7 made up the naive population, which excluded terminally differentiated effector memory CD45RA+ cells. All participating donors were Caucasian adults from Nashville, Tennessee. The chain combines TRBV28 with TRBJ2-7, with D uncertain. Sequencing was performed on naive CD8+ T cells sorted from blood. The origin of this receptor is a woman in her thirties in good health. CDR3: CASTPTPPHEQYF. The CDR3 DNA is TGTGCCAGCACCCCCACTCCGCCCCACGAGCAGTACTTC.